This TCR beta chain was profiled in a study of beta chain features in type 1 diabetes (dated by TCRdb to the late 2010s). Study-level background: Mean age, gender distribution, total cell number and subset yield did not differ between patients and healthy donors. In the study, recently diagnosed type 1 diabetes patients and matched healthy donors were compared on the TCRB repertoires of their sorted circulating CD4+ T cell subsets. A total of some 100,000,000 sorted cells were examined across all samples, and the number of cells per subset was strongly correlated with RNA yield. Regulatory and stem cell-like memory subsets were isolated from only 8 patients and roughly 8 healthy donors, whereas naive and central memory subsets came from all 30 or so donors.

V is pared back by 7 bases and J by 0 bases, with 10 bases lying between the germline termini. From the cysteine through the phenylalanine, the CDR3 covers 14 amino acids. Only CDR3 DNA remains: 42 bases, in frame from the first base. Looking up the germline V gene yields CDR1 SGHRS and CDR2 YFSETQ. The High Capacity cDNA Reverse Transcription Kit was used to reverse transcribe all of the isolated RNA, meaning that expressed TCRB transcripts were what got sequenced. Deep immunoSEQ sequencing was applied to naive, central memory and regulatory T cell samples, giving an average of about 3.8 million total reads per sample. Sorted cells were lysed in RLT buffer and RNA was extracted with DNase-treated RNeasy Micro or Mini kits, depending on cell number. Each cell subset was processed separately to prevent cross-contamination, with patient and healthy donor samples processed together. Using the immunoSEQ multiplex PCR, TCRB sequences were amplified from cDNA into 87-bp fragments spanning the CDR3 region. The amplicons were sequenced using the Illumina HiSeq platform. For the original study's pipeline: PCR bias was corrected computationally using synthetic template baselines, and reads within Hamming distance 2 were collapsed, with unmergeable singletons discarded. Reads were aligned against IMGT so that V, D and J genes, CDR3 length and insertions or deletions at six rearrangement sites could be assigned. Within each subset, clonotype counts were normalized to sorted cell number, after which true diversity and Gini coefficients were computed with the tcR R package. Repertoire sharing was quantified using the overlap coefficient calculated on TCRB nucleotide sequences. This immuneACCESS table, as held by TCRdb, lists in-frame sequences with V and J called but not all clones. Of the missing ones, under half trace to an unresolved V gene in checked studies; the others have no known cause. From that table come the V and J calls and clone size; the DNA was used to work out D and trimming. This sample lists about 200,000 clones; 11% were detected once. The ten most abundant clones make up 1% to 1.5% of the sample.

Each donor gave one peripheral blood draw, around 0.12 L on average, collected into heparinised tubes. A BD FACSAria II and a panel including CD45RO, CCR7, CD25, CD127, CD95 and CD27 were used to sort naive, central memory, regulatory and stem cell-like memory CD4+ T cells. Purity was above 95% for every sorted population. PBMCs were isolated right away by Lymphoprep density gradient centrifugation and were stained directly, without culture. So that batch effects would be minimized, each experiment stained and sorted samples in pairs, pairing one healthy donor with one patient. In this sample, this clone turned up a few times. Its antigen remains unidentified. Base quality data are lacking; no much larger clone is found one base away. The investigation overall reported the following: Naive, central memory and regulatory TCRB repertoires appeared more similar among patients than among healthy donors. At VDJ recombination sites, type 1 diabetes patients had fewer insertions and more deleted nucleotides, which implies abnormalities in thymic rearrangement. Type 1 diabetes patients showed a moderate but significant shortening of TCRB CDR3 length in all four CD4+ subsets. Only small numbers of individuals were included in the HLA sub-analyses, which left unresolved whether HLA type had any influence on TCRB rearrangement. PCR may preferentially amplify shorter templates, but because patient and control samples were amplified and corrected together, any resulting skew would affect both groups equally. Because cDNA was sequenced instead of genomic DNA, highly expressing activated cells could be over-represented, though the groups showed no difference in activation or CD3 levels.

The V and J segments used are TRBV5-1 and TRBJ1-4, with a tentative D gene TRBD1 over 5 matching bases. This sequence originates from a man aged 18 to 30 in good health. Sequencing was performed on central memory CD4+ T cells from blood. The bases read TGCGCCAGCGGGGCGGGACCAACTAATGAAAAACTGTTTTTT. Protein translation: CASGAGPTNEKLFF.